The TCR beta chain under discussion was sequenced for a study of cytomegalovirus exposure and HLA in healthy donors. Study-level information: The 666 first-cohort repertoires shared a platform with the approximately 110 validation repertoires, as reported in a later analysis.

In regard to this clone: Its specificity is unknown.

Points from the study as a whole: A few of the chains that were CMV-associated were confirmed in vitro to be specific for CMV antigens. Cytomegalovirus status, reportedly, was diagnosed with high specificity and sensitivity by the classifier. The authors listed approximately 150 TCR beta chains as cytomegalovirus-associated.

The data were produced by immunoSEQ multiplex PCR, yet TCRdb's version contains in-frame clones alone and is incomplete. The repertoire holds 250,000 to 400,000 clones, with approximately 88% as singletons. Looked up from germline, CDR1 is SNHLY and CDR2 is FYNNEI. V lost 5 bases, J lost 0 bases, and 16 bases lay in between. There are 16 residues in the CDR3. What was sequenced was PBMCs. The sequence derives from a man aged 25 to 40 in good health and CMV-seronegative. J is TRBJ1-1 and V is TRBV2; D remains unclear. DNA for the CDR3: TGTGCCAGCAGTCAGATGGACTGGTCGATGAACACTGAAGCTTTCTTT. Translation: CASSQMDWSMNTEAFF.